This TCR beta chain is drawn from a study of CD8 T cells in Susac syndrome (dated by TCRdb to between 2017 and 2020). As for the study more broadly: Of the Susac syndrome patients who were sequenced, about six had clinically active disease and 8 or 9 were in clinical remission. At blood withdrawal, Susac syndrome patients were therapy-naive, treated with corticosteroids (with IVIg additionally given to some), or treated with IVIg alone. Repertoire sequencing was used to test whether CD8+ T cell activation and differentiation in Susac syndrome was antigen driven.

Peripheral blood CD8+ and CD4+ T cells from healthy donors, Susac syndrome patients and multiple sclerosis patients were profiled using high-throughput TCR beta sequencing. The Susac syndrome patients fulfilled recently defined diagnostic criteria for definite or probable disease. Bulk CD8+ and CD4+ T cells were purified magnetically by negative isolation, whereas CD8+ TEMRA cells were enriched by FACS. Blood was collected in EDTA tubes and processed within 24 hours, with PBMCs isolated through density gradient centrifugation. PBMCs intended for TCR sequencing were cryopreserved in liquid nitrogen and thawed later in a water bath at 37 degrees C. Purity of sorted or isolated CD4+, CD8+ and CD8+ TEMRA cells was at least 90%. On this clonotype itself: The antigen this receptor binds is unknown. No much larger clonotype is one base removed from it; base qualities were not supplied.

General conclusions and limits of the study: The number of individuals in the TCR sequencing and HLA analysis was recognized as being relatively small. No clonal expansion was detected in the CD4+ T cell repertoire of Susac syndrome patients.

From the germline V gene (reference sequence), CDR1 is LNHNV and CDR2 is YYDKDF. The CDR3, from cysteine to phenylalanine, totals 14 residues. Left in the record is the CDR3 DNA by itself, 42 bases read in frame from the first base. V was cut back by 4 bases and J by 5 bases, leaving a gap of 11 bases between them. RNA was extracted with the RNeasy kit and roughly 0.5 to 1 ug was reverse transcribed using random hexamers. The immunoSEQ multiplex PCR assay, which covers 54 Vbeta and 13 Jbeta segments, was used to amplify TCR beta CDR3 regions. Bias from PCR amplification was corrected by using a synthetic template baseline for primer optimization and for computational correction. From the authors' description of their analysis: Reads were annotated to V, D and J genes per IMGT and analyzed with immunoSEQ Analyzer, keeping only productive sequences. Clonality was computed as one minus Shannon entropy normalized by log2 of the number of productive unique sequences. Public and private clones were assessed among the 100 most prevalent clones of each patient and control. Clones were defined as Susac-specific when absent from the healthy and MS cohorts, from approximately 1,100 published viral clones and from other ImmuneACCESS disease sequences. TCRdb reprocessing: public reads trimmed at Q25 with fastp, clones called with MiXCR, in-frame beta chains kept. Duplicate CDR3 protein sequences are folded into a single record with the most common DNA and genes. The V and J calls shown here were made by TCRdb, not taken from the authors' results. This sample lists roughly 190,000 distinct CDR3 sequences; almost 96% were detected once. The ten largest clones represent approximately 0.089% of the sample.

The origin of this receptor is a human donor with Susac syndrome. The chain joins TRBV15 to TRBJ2-2, with the D gene call left open. The sample comprised CD4+ T cells from PBMCs. Read as DNA, the sequence is TGTGCCACCAGCACCGAACGAGGTACCGGGGAGCTGTTTTTT. The translation is CATSTERGTGELFF. With the rest looked up from the reference TRBV15 and TRBJ2-2 genes rather than sequenced, the full variable domain is DAMVIQNPRYQVTQFGKPVTLSCSQTLNHNVMYWYQQKSSQAPKLLFHYYDKDFNNEADTPDNFQSRRPNTSFCFLDIRSPGLGDTAMYLCATSTERGTGELFFGEGSRLTVL.